The 16 T cell receptor beta chains below all came from one sample that was sequenced in a study of T cells in tuberculosis (dated by TCRdb to 2016 to 2019). Library construction relied on the immunoSEQ multiplex PCR assay. Not all clones reach the TCRdb copy of this immuneACCESS table, which keeps in-frame sequences only. Checked studies attribute under half of the gap to unresolved V genes and leave the rest unexplained. The table for this sample lists fewer than 35,000 clones; roughly 95% of them were counted only once. Clones ranked in the top ten supply 8% of the sample. The source material was PBMCs. All receptors derive from a donor between 10 and 29 years old with latent tuberculosis or without tuberculosis infection.

The chain joins TRBV5-1 to TRBJ2-1, with TRBD2 identical over 7 bases. Unmatched junction bases numbered 8, after V lost 2 bases and J lost 6 bases. Germline loops: CDR1 SGHRS, CDR2 YFSETQ. CDR3 size: 15 residues. For the CDR3, the DNA is TGCGCCAGCAGCTTCCGACTAGCCCCGGGCAATGAGCAGTTCTTC. As protein: CASSFRLAPGNEQFF.

This rearrangement joins TRBV29-1 to TRBJ2-1; maybe TRBD2 (5 bases). The germline CDR1 and CDR2 sequences are SQVTM and ANQGSEA. V was trimmed by 1 base and J by 0 bases, leaving 13 bases between them. CDR3 length: 16 amino acids. CDR3 sequence reads: CSVEGGVGSSYNEQFF. The CDR3 coding sequence is TGCAGCGTTGAAGGGGGAGTAGGTAGCTCCTACAATGAGCAGTTCTTC.

This clone showed up just once. This chain links TRBV28 with TRBJ1-5; 7 bases are shared with TRBD1. V lost 10 bases and J lost 5; bases outside the gene matches: 8. The CDR3 is made up of 13 amino acids. Germline CDR1 MDHEN, CDR2 SYDVKM. Here the CDR3 DNA reads TGTGCCACCTGCCGGGACAGCTATCAGCCCCAGCATTTT. Translating gives CATCRDSYQPQHF.

V is TRBV10-3 and J is TRBJ1-1; D is undetermined. This CDR3 spans 14 amino acids. V lost 3 bases to trimming and J lost 0 bases, with 8 bases between them. CDR1 is ENHRY, CDR2 SYGVKD, per germline. The CDR3 nucleotides read TGTGCCATCAGTGACACAGACCTGAACACTGAAGCTTTCTTT. This sequence encodes CAISDTDLNTEAFF.

This clone was seen only a few times. The rearrangement joins TRBV14 to TRBJ2-2, with a tentative D call TRBD2 (6 bases). This CDR3 spans 18 amino acids. The germline CDR1 and CDR2 sequences are SGHDN and FVKESK. V lost 2 bases and J 4 bases, leaving 20 bases between the germline ends. This CDR3 is CASSQQKTGGRFTGELFF. The CDR3 bases are TGTGCCAGCAGCCAACAAAAAACAGGAGGGAGGTTCACCGGGGAGCTGTTTTTT.

V is TRBV6-1 and J is TRBJ2-7; 9 positions match TRBD1. The CDR3 is made up of 15 amino acids. In germline, CDR1 is MNHNS, CDR2 SASEGT. J gave up 4 bases and V 4 bases, and 8 bases lay outside the gene matches. CDR3 DNA: TGTGCCAGCAGTGGTATGGGACAGGGCGCGTACGAGCAGTACTTC. Its protein is CASSGMGQGAYEQYF.

The rearrangement joins TRBV12-5 to TRBJ2-5; D is unclear. V lost 8 bases and J lost 5, with 9 bases in between. The CDR3 consists of 11 residues. CDR1 LGHNT and CDR2 FRNRAP come from the germline V gene. The CDR3, as DNA: TGTGCTAGTCTAAAGTGGGAGACCCAGTACTTC. Translation gives CASLKWETQYF.

The V call is TRBV11-3, the J call TRBJ1-1, with D possibly TRBD1 on 5 matching bases. V was pared by 3 bases and J by 2 bases, with 10 bases between. This CDR3 region has 14 residues. Per the germline V gene, CDR1 is SGHNT and CDR2 is YENEEA. CDR3 sequence: CASSLSRTNTEAFF. In DNA, the CDR3 is TGTGCCAGCAGCTTGAGTAGGACAAACACTGAAGCTTTCTTT. Using reference TRBV11-3 and TRBJ1-1 for the parts outside the CDR3, the full variable domain is EAGVVQSPRYKIIEKKQPVAFWCNPISGHNTLYWYLQNLGQGPELLIRYENEEAVDDSQLPKDRFSAERLKGVDSTLKIQPAELGDSAVYLCASSLSRTNTEAFFGQGTRLTVV.

The J gene is TRBJ1-1, the V gene TRBV6-4; perhaps TRBD1 as D (5 bases). CDR1 MRHNA and CDR2 SNTAGT come from the germline V gene. This CDR3 spans 13 amino acids. Trimming pared 5 bases from V and 5 bases from J, leaving 12 bases between. The CDR3 nucleotides read TGTGCCAGCAGTACTCAGTCAGGGACTGAAGCTTTCTTT. It specifies CASSTQSGTEAFF.

This clone was observed once. The V gene is TRBV19, the J gene TRBJ1-5, with D unresolved. Trimming removed 7 bases from V and 0 bases from J, with 13 bases in between. The germline V gene has CDR1 LNHDA and CDR2 SQIVND (reference sequence). This CDR3 region has 15 residues. This chain's CDR3 is CASTPRTTSNQPQHF. As DNA, the CDR3 is TGTGCCAGTACACCCAGGACTACTAGCAATCAGCCCCAGCATTTT. Using reference TRBV19 and TRBJ1-5 for the parts outside the CDR3, the full variable domain is DGGITQSPKYLFRKEGQNVTLSCEQNLNHDAMYWYRQDPGQGLRLIYYSQIVNDFQKGDIAEGYSVSREKKESFPLTVTSAQKNPTAFYLCASTPRTTSNQPQHFGDGTRLSIL.

The CDR3 loop reads CASSLDLFEGLLYGYTF. CDR3 nucleotides: TGTGCCAGCAGCTTAGATCTTTTTGAGGGACTTCTCTATGGCTACACCTTC. This chain joins TRBV11-2 and TRBJ1-2; maybe TRBD1 (5 bases). From germline, CDR1 is SGHAT and CDR2 FQNNGV. The length of the CDR3 is 17 residues. Trimming stripped 0 bases from V and 4 bases from J, with 18 bases between.

There are a few counts of this clone. This chain uses TRBV29-1 with TRBJ1-2, with 9 bases that match TRBD1. The CDR3 contains 14 residues. V lost 3 bases to trimming and J lost 8 bases; unmatched junction nucleotides: 10. Germline V lookup: CDR1 SQVTM, CDR2 ANQGSEA. CDR3 sequence reads: CSVEVGTGFGGYTF. The CDR3 DNA follows: TGCAGCGTTGAGGTCGGGACAGGGTTCGGCGGCTACACCTTC.

This clone is a singleton in its sample. The chain recombines TRBV18 with TRBJ2-7; 12 bases are shared with TRBD2. Per germline, CDR1 KGHSH and CDR2 LQKENI. After removal of 0 bases from V and 2 bases from J, the junction contained 5 bases not matched to a gene. The CDR3 spans 17 residues. The CDR3 spells CASSPPIWTSGAYEQYF. The CDR3 DNA sequence: TGTGCCAGCTCACCACCTATCTGGACTAGCGGGGCCTACGAGCAGTACTTC. Based on the CDR3 plus reference TRBV18 and TRBJ2-7, the full variable domain is NAGVMQNPRHLVRRRGQEARLRCSPMKGHSHVYWYRQLPEEGLKFMVYLQKENIIDESGMPKERFSAEFPKEGPSILRIQQVVRGDSAAYFCASSPPIWTSGAYEQYFGPGTRLTVT.

This sequence joins TRBV5-6 and TRBJ1-2, with no clear D. Trimming took 2 bases from V and 10 from J, leaving 12 bases between them. CDR1 and CDR2 (germline): SGHDT, YYEEEE. CDR3 length equals 12 residues. DNA for the CDR3: TGTGCCAGCAGCTTAGTTAGTGGTCTCTACACCTTC. Its translation is CASSLVSGLYTF. The variable domain in full, completed from reference TRBV5-6 and TRBJ1-2, reads DAGVTQSPTHLIKTRGQQVTLRCSPKSGHDTVSWYQQALGQGPQFIFQYYEEEERQRGNFPDRFSGHQFPNYSSELNVNALLLGDSALYLCASSLVSGLYTFGSGTRLTVV.

This clone was picked up a small number of times. This chain uses TRBV10-2 with TRBJ2-7; 9 positions agree with TRBD1. The CDR3 totals 16 residues. The V gene end was trimmed by 0 bases and the J gene end by 3 bases; junction bases not matched to a gene: 6. Germline CDR1 WSHSY, CDR2 SAAADI. The CDR3 bases are TGCGCCAGCAGTGAGTCGAGCGGGACAGGGAGCTACGAGCAGTACTTC. Its translation: CASSESSGTGSYEQYF.

This chain joins TRBV10-2 and TRBJ1-4; unclear D gene. Germline V gene data show CDR1 as WSHSY and CDR2 as SAAADI. V lost 4 bases to trimming and J lost 8 bases, with 17 bases between them. There are 15 residues in the CDR3. This CDR3 reads CASSVSPRAGEKLFF. The CDR3 nucleotides read TGCGCCAGCAGTGTGTCCCCCCGGGCGGGGGAAAAACTGTTTTTT.